This entry lists 8 T cell receptor beta chains sequenced from one sample in a study of blood T cell repertoires in COVID-19 (dated by TCRdb to 2020 to 2022). Receptor libraries were prepared by the immunoSEQ multiplex PCR assay. Not all clones reach the TCRdb copy of this immuneACCESS table, which keeps in-frame sequences only. Checked studies attribute under half of the gap to unresolved V genes and leave the rest unexplained. The table for this sample lists around 80,000 clones; roughly four fifths of them were counted only once. Clones ranked in the top ten supply 10% of the sample. The sample taken for sequencing was peripheral blood. The receptors derive from a man between 60 and 70 years old with acute or convalescent COVID-19.

The chain uses TRBV19 and TRBJ1-6; perhaps TRBD1 as D (5 bases). Deletions cut 9 bases from V and 9 bases from J, with 18 bases between. This CDR3 has 14 residues. Germline loops: CDR1 LNHDA, CDR2 SQIVND (reference sequence). The CDR3 region is CARPPAGLGSPLHF. CDR3 nucleotide sequence: TGTGCCAGACCCCCAGCAGGGCTGGGTTCACCCCTCCACTTT.

The chain has TRBV19 and TRBJ1-3, with D uncertain. Germline-derived CDR1 and CDR2 are LNHDA and SQIVND (reference sequence). This CDR3 spans 14 amino acids. Trimming took 7 bases from V and 0 from J, leaving 10 bases between them. In nucleotides, the CDR3 is TGTGCCAGTACCCCTGGGAGCTCTGGAAACACCATATATTTT. Translated, it gives CASTPGSSGNTIYF.

The chain combines TRBV11-2 with TRBJ1-1; no clear D. The germline gives CDR1 SGHAT, CDR2 FQNNGV. This CDR3 comprises 15 residues. Trimming pared 1 base from V and 4 bases from J, leaving 13 bases between. In nucleotides, the CDR3 is TGTGCCAGCAGCTTAGTGGCAGGCGGAGGCACTGAAGCTTTCTTT. Translated, it gives CASSLVAGGGTEAFF.

Concerning this clone: The germline gene is not matched at one end of the junction; a read error may be the cause. The chain carries TRBV7-7 and TRBJ2-1; no clear D gene. CDR1 is SSHAT and CDR2 is FNYEAQ in the germline V gene (reference sequence). The CDR3 length is 15 residues. The CDR3, as DNA: TGTGCTAGCAGCTTAGGTGGAGCGTCCTACAATGAGCAGTTCTTC. This encodes CASSLGGASYNEQFF.

This clone came up a few times. V and J are TRBV5-5 and TRBJ1-1; no reliable D call. Germline lookup yields CDR1 SGHKS and CDR2 YYEKEE (reference sequence). This CDR3 contains 16 residues. Trimming shortened V by 1 base and J by 3 bases, and 16 bases separated the two germline ends. The DNA of the CDR3 is TGTGCCAGCAGCTTGAACAGCCCCTTAGAGCACACTGAAGCTTTCTTT. It yields the protein CASSLNSPLEHTEAFF.

The chain links TRBV7-9 to TRBJ1-4, with 7 bases matching TRBD1. Germline V gene lookup returns CDR1 SEHNR and CDR2 FQNEAQ (reference sequence). This CDR3 has 14 amino acids. The J segment lost 7 bases and the V segment lost 3 bases, leaving 5 bases of the junction unmatched. CDR3 DNA sequence: TGTGCCAGCAGCTTTGGAGGGGGCCCTGAAAAACTGTTTTTT. Encoded protein: CASSFGGGPEKLFF.

The chain uses TRBV5-6 and TRBJ2-3, with D possibly matching TRBD2 (5 bases). CDR1 is SGHDT and CDR2 is YYEEEE in the germline V gene. The V end lost 3 bases, the J end lost 7 bases, and 18 bases lay between the germline ends. This CDR3 comprises 15 residues. CDR3 sequence reads: CASSWAVLTDYTQYF. CDR3 bases: TGTGCCAGCAGCTGGGCAGTCCTGACGGACTATACGCAGTATTTT.

The chain employs TRBV28 and TRBJ2-1; 11 bases are a match to TRBD1. The ends lost 4 bases at V and 4 bases at J; junction bases unmatched: 6. The length of the CDR3 is 16 residues. From germline, CDR1 is MDHEN and CDR2 SYDVKM. The CDR3 DNA sequence: TGTGCCAGCAGTTCGAGCGGGACAGGGGGATACAATGAGCAGTTCTTC. Translating it yields CASSSSGTGGYNEQFF. The full variable domain, its missing parts supplied by reference TRBV28 and TRBJ2-1, is DVKVTQSSRYLVKRTGEKVFLECVQDMDHENMFWYRQDPGLGLRLIYFSYDVKMKEKGDIPEGYSVSREKKERFSLILESASTNQTSMYLCASSSSGTGGYNEQFFGPGTRLTVL.